These 11 T cell receptor beta chains share one sample of origin, sequenced in a study of cytomegalovirus exposure and HLA in healthy donors. PCR amplification relied on 60 Vbeta primers (plus 13 Jbeta primers). The method was immunoSEQ multiplex PCR; TCRdb's version includes in-frame clones alone and lacks a portion of them. The sample contains 150,000 to 180,000 clones, around three quarters of which appear only once. Sequences were obtained from PBMCs. These receptors all stem from a woman aged 35 to 49 in good health and CMV-seronegative.

The rearrangement uses TRBV27 and TRBJ2-1; D unresolved. The V end lost 8 bases, the J end lost 10 bases, and 12 bases lay between the germline ends. CDR3 length: 11 amino acids. Looked up from germline, CDR1 is MNHEY and CDR2 is SMNVEV (reference sequence). The CDR3 here is CASRRFREQFF. For the CDR3, the DNA is TGTGCCAGCCGTAGATTTCGCGAGCAGTTCTTC.

This clone showed up just a few times. This chain links TRBV4-1 with TRBJ2-1; a possible D gene is TRBD1 (6 bases). The CDR3 has 14 amino acids. The V end was cut by 3 bases, the J end by 8 bases, with 14 bases between. CDR1 is MGHRA and CDR2 is YSYEKL in the germline V gene. CDR3 in DNA: TGCGCCAGCAGCCAGGATGGCAGGGGATATGAGCAGTTCTTC. Translated, it gives CASSQDGRGYEQFF.

The chain couples TRBV2 to TRBJ2-1; D possibly corresponds to TRBD1 (6 bases). Germline CDR1 reads SNHLY; CDR2 reads FYNNEI. The length of the CDR3 is 15 residues. V was shortened by 8 bases and J by 2 bases, with 16 bases between the two germline ends. CDR3 in DNA: TGTGCCAGCGGGGAGAGGTCAGGGGCCTACAATGAGCAGTTCTTC. It codes for CASGERSGAYNEQFF.

The gene calls are TRBV2 and TRBJ1-2; D gene uncertain. The CDR3 sequence is 14 residues long. Trimming cost V 3 bases and J 4 bases, with 12 bases left between them. Germline CDR1 and CDR2: SNHLY and FYNNEI. This CDR3 reads CASSDQASLYGYTF. CDR3 DNA sequence: TGTGCCAGCAGTGACCAAGCCTCCCTCTATGGCTACACCTTC.

The V call is TRBV29-1, the J call TRBJ2-5, with 7 positions matching TRBD2. The CDR3 sequence is 19 residues long. Germline trimming cut 4 bases from V and 5 bases from J; bases unmatched to any gene: 25. Looked up from germline, CDR1 is SQVTM and CDR2 is ANQGSEA. The DNA of the CDR3 is TGCAGCGTTGCCCTTATAATTAGGCCCGGGGGGAGACCCCCTGAGACCCAGTACTTC. It encodes CSVALIIRPGGRPPETQYF.

This chain joins TRBV5-4 and TRBJ2-3, with D possibly matching TRBD2 (6 bases). The CDR3 runs 15 residues. Germline lookup yields CDR1 SGHNT and CDR2 YYREEE (reference sequence). V was shortened by 4 bases and J by 1 base, with 13 bases between the two germline ends. CDR3 in amino acids: CASSLRRRGTDTQYF. CDR3 coding DNA: TGTGCCAGCAGCCTACGGAGGAGGGGCACAGATACGCAGTATTTT.

The chain combines TRBV6-1 with TRBJ1-4; 7 nucleotides match TRBD1. The CDR3 spans 14 residues. V lost 4 bases to trimming and J lost 8 bases; unmatched junction nucleotides: 7. The germline CDR1 and CDR2 sequences are MNHNS and SASEGT. The CDR3 DNA sequence: TGTGCCAGCAGTGCACCCCGACAGGGAGAAAAACTGTTTTTT. This encodes CASSAPRQGEKLFF.

V usage is TRBV11-3 and J usage is TRBJ2-3; D call uncertain. Germline V gene lookup returns CDR1 SGHNT and CDR2 YENEEA. The V end was cut by 5 bases, the J end by 2 bases, with 8 bases between. This CDR3 comprises 13 residues. The CDR3 DNA reads as TGTGCCAGCAGCCTAATCTTCACAGATACGCAGTATTTT. Protein sequence: CASSLIFTDTQYF.

V usage is TRBV25-1 and J usage is TRBJ2-7, with a possible D match to TRBD1 (5 bases). Trimming took off 0 bases at V and 9 bases at J, with 12 bases between the two ends. The CDR3 is 13 residues long. Germline V gives CDR1 MGHDK, CDR2 SYGVNS. CDR3 nucleotide sequence: TGTGCCAGCAGTGAATATGACCAGGGAAGGCAGTACTTC. It specifies CASSEYDQGRQYF.

This chain connects TRBV2 to TRBJ2-7, with no clear D. Trimming removed 2 bases from V and 4 bases from J, with 3 bases in between. This CDR3 is 11 amino acids long. Germline assignment: CDR1 SNHLY and CDR2 FYNNEI. DNA for the CDR3: TGTGCCAGCAGTGAATATTACGAGCAGTACTTC. It specifies CASSEYYEQYF.

The chain joins TRBV6-5 to TRBJ2-1; TRBD2 might be the D (5 bases). The ends were cut back, 2 bases at V and 10 bases at J, with 15 bases in the middle. The CDR3 is 14 residues long. Germline V CDR1 and CDR2: MNHEY, SVGAGI. As DNA, the CDR3 is TGTGCCAGCAGTTACCTAAATTCTAGGGAGGAGCAGTTCTTC. The encoded protein is CASSYLNSREEQFF.